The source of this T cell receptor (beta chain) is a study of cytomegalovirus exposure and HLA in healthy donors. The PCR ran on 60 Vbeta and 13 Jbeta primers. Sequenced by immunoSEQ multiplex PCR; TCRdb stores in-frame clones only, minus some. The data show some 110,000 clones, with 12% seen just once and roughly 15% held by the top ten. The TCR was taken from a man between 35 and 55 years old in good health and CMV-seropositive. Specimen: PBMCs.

Here the CDR3 DNA reads TGTGCCAGCAGCGTGGGACAGGGGACTTCCTACGAGCAGTACTTC. It translates to CASSVGQGTSYEQYF. V and J are TRBV9 and TRBJ2-7; TRBD1 agrees at 10 bases. The germline CDR1 and CDR2 sequences are SGDLS and YYNGEE. J lost 1 base, V lost 2 bases, and 3 bases had no gene match. The CDR3 is 15 residues long.